This is a list of T cell receptor beta chains from one sample in a study of T cells in Graves' hyperthyroidism and ophthalmopathy. TCRdb reprocessed the multiplex PCR reads via MiXCR and lists one record per CDR3 protein. The sample has 450,000 to 600,000 distinct CDR3 sequences, around 15% seen once. Material for sequencing was blood. The receptors derive from a woman aged 40 to 55 with Graves' hyperthyroidism. CDR3s include the opening cysteine and the closing phenylalanine or tryptophan. Each record gives: CDR3 length, J gene, V gene, D gene, clone size, CDR3 DNA, CDR3 protein. D genes are given only for firm matches. The size field is filled for only some rows; it gives once, few, many or a size class.

len: 14; j_gene: TRBJ1-5; v_gene: TRBV12-3/TRBV12-4; d_gene: -; abundance: -; CDR3nt: TGTGCCAGCAGTTTAGGCTATGATAATCAGCCCCAGCATTTT; CDR3aa: CASSLGYDNQPQHF
len: 13; j_gene: TRBJ2-7; v_gene: TRBV6-1; d_gene: -; abundance: -; CDR3nt: TGTGCCAGCAGTGATTTGGCTGGATACGAGCAGTACTTC; CDR3aa: CASSDLAGYEQYF
len: 13; j_gene: TRBJ1-1; v_gene: TRBV20-1; d_gene: -; abundance: few; CDR3nt: TGCAGTGCAGACCAGGGGCGGAACACTGAAGCTTTCTTT; CDR3aa: CSADQGRNTEAFF
len: 16; j_gene: TRBJ2-7; v_gene: TRBV2; d_gene: TRBD1; abundance: -; CDR3nt: TGTGCCAGCAGTGAGAGACCGGGACAGGGCTCCTACGAGCAGTACTTC; CDR3aa: CASSERPGQGSYEQYF
len: 14; j_gene: TRBJ1-2; v_gene: TRBV28; d_gene: -; abundance: few; CDR3nt: TGTGCCAGCAGCGAGCCCAATCAGAGATATGGCTACACCTTC; CDR3aa: CASSEPNQRYGYTF
len: 14; j_gene: TRBJ2-5; v_gene: TRBV29-1; d_gene: -; abundance: many; CDR3nt: TGCAGCGTTTTGCCCCGGACGCACCAAGAGACCCAGTACTTC; CDR3aa: CSVLPRTHQETQYF
len: 15; j_gene: TRBJ2-5; v_gene: TRBV5-1; d_gene: TRBD1; abundance: -; CDR3nt: TGCGCCAGCATTGCCGGTGGGACAGGGGAAGAGACCCAGTACTTC; CDR3aa: CASIAGGTGEETQYF
len: 16; j_gene: TRBJ2-3; v_gene: TRBV5-6; d_gene: -; abundance: -; CDR3nt: TGTGCCAGCAGCTCAAAGGGTCAGGGGAGGTATCAGCCCCAGTATTTT; CDR3aa: CASSSKGQGRYQPQYF
len: 14; j_gene: TRBJ1-5; v_gene: TRBV5-5; d_gene: TRBD1; abundance: -; CDR3nt: TGTGCCAGCAGCTACGGACAGGGCAATCAGCCCCAGCATTTT; CDR3aa: CASSYGQGNQPQHF
len: 16; j_gene: TRBJ1-4; v_gene: TRBV12-3/TRBV12-4; d_gene: TRBD1; abundance: many; CDR3nt: TGTGCCAGCAGCCCGGACAGGGGGCGAATTGGGGAAAAACTGTTTTTT; CDR3aa: CASSPDRGRIGEKLFF
len: 15; j_gene: TRBJ1-1; v_gene: TRBV18; d_gene: TRBD1; abundance: many; CDR3nt: TGTGCCAGCTCACGAGCCGGGACAGAGAACACTGAAGCTTTCTTT; CDR3aa: CASSRAGTENTEAFF
len: 14; j_gene: TRBJ2-5; v_gene: TRBV6-1; d_gene: -; abundance: many; CDR3nt: TGTGCCAGCAGTGAAGAGGCTCCGAGAGAGACCCAGTACTTC; CDR3aa: CASSEEAPRETQYF
len: 14; j_gene: TRBJ2-7; v_gene: TRBV12-3/TRBV12-4; d_gene: -; abundance: many; CDR3nt: TGTGCCAGCAGTACCGGGACGGGAGTCTACGAGCAGTACTTC; CDR3aa: CASSTGTGVYEQYF
len: 14; j_gene: TRBJ2-1; v_gene: TRBV11-2; d_gene: -; abundance: many; CDR3nt: TGTGCCAGCAGCTCGACGGGGAAGTACAATGAGCAGTTCTTC; CDR3aa: CASSSTGKYNEQFF
len: 16; j_gene: TRBJ2-5; v_gene: TRBV11-2; d_gene: TRBD2; abundance: -; CDR3nt: TGTGCCAGCAGCGAGGAGGGACTAGCGGGAGAAGAGACCCAGTACTTC; CDR3aa: CASSEEGLAGEETQYF
len: 14; j_gene: TRBJ2-7; v_gene: TRBV28; d_gene: -; abundance: many; CDR3nt: TGTGCCAGCAGTTACGAGGGGGTGTCCTACGAGCAGTACTTC; CDR3aa: CASSYEGVSYEQYF
len: 15; j_gene: TRBJ2-6; v_gene: TRBV19; d_gene: -; abundance: -; CDR3nt: TGTGCCAGTAGTATATCCAGGGCAGGGGCCAACGTCCTGACTTTC; CDR3aa: CASSISRAGANVLTF
len: 13; j_gene: TRBJ2-7; v_gene: TRBV7-2; d_gene: -; abundance: many; CDR3nt: TGTGCCAGCAGCTTAATCCTTTCGCCCGAGCAGTACTTC; CDR3aa: CASSLILSPEQYF
len: 13; j_gene: TRBJ2-7; v_gene: TRBV10-3; d_gene: TRBD2; abundance: few; CDR3nt: TGTGCCGTCGGAGCGGGAGTAGAGTACGAGCAGTACTTC; CDR3aa: CAVGAGVEYEQYF
len: 14; j_gene: TRBJ1-2; v_gene: TRBV2; d_gene: -; abundance: many; CDR3nt: TGTGCCAGCAGTGAACTGGGGGCTAACTATGGCTACACCTTC; CDR3aa: CASSELGANYGYTF
len: 15; j_gene: TRBJ2-2; v_gene: TRBV11-1; d_gene: TRBD2; abundance: -; CDR3nt: TGTGCCAGCAGCCTTTGGACTAGCGGGAGTGGGGAGCTGTTTTTT; CDR3aa: CASSLWTSGSGELFF
len: 14; j_gene: TRBJ1-1; v_gene: TRBV18; d_gene: -; abundance: many; CDR3nt: TGTGCCAGCTCACCTTCCGGGGAGGGGGCTGAAGCTTTCTTT; CDR3aa: CASSPSGEGAEAFF
len: 15; j_gene: TRBJ2-1; v_gene: TRBV7-2; d_gene: TRBD2; abundance: many; CDR3nt: TGTGCCAGCATGCGACTAGCGGGCCTATACAATGAGCAGTTCTTC; CDR3aa: CASMRLAGLYNEQFF
len: 16; j_gene: TRBJ2-1; v_gene: TRBV5-1; d_gene: TRBD1; abundance: few; CDR3nt: TGCGCCAGCAGCCCGGGGACAGGCTTGCCCTACAATGAGCAGTTCTTC; CDR3aa: CASSPGTGLPYNEQFF
len: 16; j_gene: TRBJ1-2; v_gene: TRBV28; d_gene: -; abundance: few; CDR3nt: TGTGCCAGCAGCCCCCCCCAGGGTCTGGTATCCTATGGCTACACCTTC; CDR3aa: CASSPPQGLVSYGYTF
len: 15; j_gene: TRBJ1-5; v_gene: TRBV7-9; d_gene: TRBD1; abundance: -; CDR3nt: TGTGCCAGCAGCCCCGGACAGGGAGAATACCAGCCCCAGCATTTT; CDR3aa: CASSPGQGEYQPQHF
len: 14; j_gene: TRBJ1-1; v_gene: TRBV9; d_gene: -; abundance: many; CDR3nt: TGTGCCAGCAGCGTAGCCACACAACGGACTGAAGCTTTCTTT; CDR3aa: CASSVATQRTEAFF
len: 15; j_gene: TRBJ2-1; v_gene: TRBV30; d_gene: TRBD2; abundance: many; CDR3nt: TGTGCCTGGAGTCTCGGGACTAGCGGGAACAATGAGCAGTTCTTC; CDR3aa: CAWSLGTSGNNEQFF
len: 13; j_gene: TRBJ2-1; v_gene: TRBV5-8; d_gene: -; abundance: -; CDR3nt: TGTGCCAGCAGCCTAGAACTAGCTTCCATTAGGTTCTTC; CDR3aa: CASSLELASIRFF
len: 14; j_gene: TRBJ1-1; v_gene: TRBV9; d_gene: -; abundance: -; CDR3nt: TGTGCCAGCAGCAAACCGGGTTTCTACACTGAAGCTTTCTTT; CDR3aa: CASSKPGFYTEAFF
len: 13; j_gene: TRBJ2-5; v_gene: TRBV7-2; d_gene: -; abundance: -; CDR3nt: TGTGCCAGCAGCTTGAACTTCCAAGAGACCCAGTACTTC; CDR3aa: CASSLNFQETQYF
len: 14; j_gene: TRBJ2-1; v_gene: TRBV11-1; d_gene: TRBD2; abundance: few; CDR3nt: TGTGCCAGCAGTTCGGGACTAGCGGGGGCCGAGCAGTTCTTC; CDR3aa: CASSSGLAGAEQFF
len: 14; j_gene: TRBJ2-1; v_gene: TRBV14; d_gene: -; abundance: many; CDR3nt: TGTGCCAGCAGCCGGGGGCTAGCGCTGCAGGAGCAGTTCTTC; CDR3aa: CASSRGLALQEQFF
len: 16; j_gene: TRBJ1-1; v_gene: TRBV5-1; d_gene: TRBD1; abundance: many; CDR3nt: TGCGCCAGCAGCTTGGTACGGGACAGCCTGAACACTGAAGCTTTCTTT; CDR3aa: CASSLVRDSLNTEAFF
len: 15; j_gene: TRBJ2-1; v_gene: TRBV18; d_gene: TRBD2; abundance: few; CDR3nt: TGTGCCAGCTCACCACGGAGCGGGAGAAGCAATGAGCAGTTCTTC; CDR3aa: CASSPRSGRSNEQFF
len: 15; j_gene: TRBJ2-7; v_gene: TRBV20-1; d_gene: -; abundance: few; CDR3nt: TGCAGTGCTAGAGATCTGGGGAAGGATCCCTACGAGCAGTACTTC; CDR3aa: CSARDLGKDPYEQYF
len: 15; j_gene: TRBJ2-1; v_gene: TRBV19; d_gene: TRBD2; abundance: -; CDR3nt: TGTGCCAGTAGTGTAAGAGGGGAGGGAGGGGATGAGCAGTTCTTC; CDR3aa: CASSVRGEGGDEQFF
len: 14; j_gene: TRBJ2-7; v_gene: TRBV28; d_gene: TRBD2; abundance: -; CDR3nt: TGTGCCAGCAGCCTTGGACTAGCGATCTACGAGCAGTACTTC; CDR3aa: CASSLGLAIYEQYF
len: 13; j_gene: TRBJ1-2; v_gene: TRBV10-3; d_gene: -; abundance: many; CDR3nt: TGTGCCATCAGCGCAGACGGCGGCTATGGCTACACCTTC; CDR3aa: CAISADGGYGYTF
len: 14; j_gene: TRBJ2-5; v_gene: TRBV12-5; d_gene: -; abundance: many; CDR3nt: TGTGCTAGTGGTTTGGCGGGGGGCGGAGAGACCCAGTACTTC; CDR3aa: CASGLAGGGETQYF
len: 11; j_gene: TRBJ1-1; v_gene: TRBV25-1; d_gene: -; abundance: -; CDR3nt: TGTGCCAGCAGTAAGGACACTGAAGCTTTCTTT; CDR3aa: CASSKDTEAFF
len: 18; j_gene: TRBJ2-1; v_gene: TRBV15; d_gene: TRBD1; abundance: -; CDR3nt: TGTGCCACCAGCAGAGATAAAACAGGGGGCGGACACCTCAATGAGCAGTTCTTC; CDR3aa: CATSRDKTGGGHLNEQFF
len: 16; j_gene: TRBJ2-2; v_gene: TRBV6-2/TRBV6-3; d_gene: TRBD1; abundance: -; CDR3nt: TGTGCCAGCAGTGGAGGGGACAGGGGAGCCCCCGGGGAGCTGTTTTTT; CDR3aa: CASSGGDRGAPGELFF
len: 15; j_gene: TRBJ2-3; v_gene: TRBV9; d_gene: TRBD2; abundance: many; CDR3nt: TGTGCCAGCAGCGTGACTAGCGCCCTCACAGATACGCAGTATTTT; CDR3aa: CASSVTSALTDTQYF
len: 14; j_gene: TRBJ2-7; v_gene: TRBV7-2; d_gene: TRBD1; abundance: -; CDR3nt: TGTGCCAGCAGCCCGGGACAGGGTCTGGGGGGGCAGTACTTC; CDR3aa: CASSPGQGLGGQYF
len: 13; j_gene: TRBJ1-1; v_gene: TRBV20-1; d_gene: -; abundance: many; CDR3nt: TGCAGTGCTAGAGGGGCAGAGAACACTGAAGCTTTCTTT; CDR3aa: CSARGAENTEAFF
len: 15; j_gene: TRBJ2-4; v_gene: TRBV10-2; d_gene: TRBD2; abundance: few; CDR3nt: TGCGCCAGCAGCTCCGGGACTAGCGGGAAAAACATTCAGTACTTC; CDR3aa: CASSSGTSGKNIQYF
len: 15; j_gene: TRBJ2-7; v_gene: TRBV6-1; d_gene: TRBD1; abundance: many; CDR3nt: TGTGCCAGCAGTGTTTGGGAGACAGGGTCTTACGAGCAGTACTTC; CDR3aa: CASSVWETGSYEQYF
len: 14; j_gene: TRBJ1-6; v_gene: TRBV11-2; d_gene: -; abundance: many; CDR3nt: TGTGCCAGCAGCTGGGGAACGGTGAATTCACCCCTCCACTTT; CDR3aa: CASSWGTVNSPLHF
len: 14; j_gene: TRBJ2-3; v_gene: TRBV30; d_gene: TRBD2; abundance: many; CDR3nt: TGTGCCTGGGGAGGGCTAGCGGGAACAGATACGCAGTATTTT; CDR3aa: CAWGGLAGTDTQYF
len: 14; j_gene: TRBJ2-2; v_gene: TRBV20-1; d_gene: -; abundance: many; CDR3nt: TGCAGTGCTAGGAGCGAAGGGAGCACCGGGGAGCTGTTTTTT; CDR3aa: CSARSEGSTGELFF
len: 16; j_gene: TRBJ2-3; v_gene: TRBV30; d_gene: TRBD2; abundance: many; CDR3nt: TGTGCCTGGAGCTCGGGACTAGCGGGAGGGCCCGATACGCAGTATTTT; CDR3aa: CAWSSGLAGGPDTQYF
len: 13; j_gene: TRBJ1-4; v_gene: TRBV27; d_gene: -; abundance: many; CDR3nt: TGTGCCAGCAGTCCTGCAACTAATGAAAAACTGTTTTTT; CDR3aa: CASSPATNEKLFF
len: 16; j_gene: TRBJ2-2; v_gene: TRBV27; d_gene: TRBD1; abundance: many; CDR3nt: TGTGCCAGCAGATACCGGGACAGGGTGGGCACCGGGGAGCTGTTTTTT; CDR3aa: CASRYRDRVGTGELFF
len: 14; j_gene: TRBJ2-7; v_gene: TRBV11-2; d_gene: -; abundance: many; CDR3nt: TGTGCCAGCAGCCGGGGGGGACAGCCCTACGAGCAGTACTTC; CDR3aa: CASSRGGQPYEQYF
len: 20; j_gene: TRBJ2-4; v_gene: TRBV27; d_gene: TRBD2; abundance: few; CDR3nt: TGTGCCAGCAGTTCCCCTAGCGGGAGTCCCGAAAGGGGAGCCAAAAACATTCAGTACTTC; CDR3aa: CASSSPSGSPERGAKNIQYF
len: 14; j_gene: TRBJ1-3; v_gene: TRBV5-1; d_gene: -; abundance: -; CDR3nt: TGCGCCAGCAGCCCAGAGGGAGCCGGAAACACCATATATTTT; CDR3aa: CASSPEGAGNTIYF
len: 19; j_gene: TRBJ2-1; v_gene: TRBV10-3; d_gene: -; abundance: many; CDR3nt: TGTGCCATCAGTGAAACCCCTCCGGGGGCAGCGGGAATTCTAAATGAGCAGTTCTTC; CDR3aa: CAISETPPGAAGILNEQFF
len: 16; j_gene: TRBJ2-2; v_gene: TRBV7-9; d_gene: TRBD1; abundance: many; CDR3nt: TGTGCCAGCACCCCCGCCGGGACAGGGAGTACCGGGGAGCTGTTTTTT; CDR3aa: CASTPAGTGSTGELFF
len: 12; j_gene: TRBJ2-7; v_gene: TRBV19; d_gene: -; abundance: few; CDR3nt: TGTGCCAGTAGTATGGGTTTTCGCGAGCAGTACTTC; CDR3aa: CASSMGFREQYF